This TCR beta chain emerged from a study of cytomegalovirus exposure and HLA in healthy donors. Whole-study findings and limits: HLA-A and HLA-B allele assignments for most subjects were reportedly predicted accurately using TCR beta sequences. Reportedly, cytomegalovirus status was diagnosed with high sensitivity and specificity. In an earlier analysis, about 90% or about 30%: the productive usage of most TCR beta V segments.

This clone was found a few times. Its antigen is as yet unknown. CDR1 is SGHVS and CDR2 is FQNEAQ in the germline V gene. The V segment lost 1 base and the J segment 0 bases; nucleotides outside the gene matches: 7. This CDR3 has 19 residues. Amplification used 60 Vbeta primers and 13 Jbeta primers. Assay used: immunoSEQ multiplex PCR; TCRdb lists only in-frame clones, some missing. The sample gives around 190,000 clones, around 77% of which show up once; less than 3.5% is in the top ten. The rearrangement links TRBV7-8 to TRBJ2-1, with 12 bases fitting TRBD2. The receptor was isolated from a woman aged 30 to 39 in good health and CMV-seronegative. Sequencing input: PBMCs. The CDR3 sequence: CASSLGLAGGLSSYNEQFF. DNA of the CDR3: TGTGCCAGCAGCTTAGGGCTAGCGGGAGGGCTCAGCTCCTACAATGAGCAGTTCTTC.